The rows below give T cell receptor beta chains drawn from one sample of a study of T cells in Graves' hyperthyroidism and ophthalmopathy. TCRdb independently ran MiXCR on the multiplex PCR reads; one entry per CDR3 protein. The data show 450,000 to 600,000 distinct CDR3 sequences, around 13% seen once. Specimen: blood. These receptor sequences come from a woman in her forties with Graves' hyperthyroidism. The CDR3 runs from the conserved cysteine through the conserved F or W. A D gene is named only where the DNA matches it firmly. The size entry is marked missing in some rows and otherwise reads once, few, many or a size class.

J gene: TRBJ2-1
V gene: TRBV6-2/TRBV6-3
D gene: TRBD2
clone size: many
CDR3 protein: CASSYLLEGGGDEQFF
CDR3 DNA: TGTGCCAGCAGTTACCTTCTGGAGGGCGGGGGTGATGAGCAGTTCTTC

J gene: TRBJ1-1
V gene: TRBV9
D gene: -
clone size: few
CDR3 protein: CASSVPGEGDTEAFF
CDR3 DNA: TGTGCCAGCAGCGTTCCTGGGGAAGGGGACACTGAAGCTTTCTTT

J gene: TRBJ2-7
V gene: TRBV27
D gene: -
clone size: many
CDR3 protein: CASAPGAAYEQYF
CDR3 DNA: TGTGCCAGCGCCCCAGGGGCGGCTTACGAGCAGTACTTC

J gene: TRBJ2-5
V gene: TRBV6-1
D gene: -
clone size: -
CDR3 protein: CASSEAIGLTQYF
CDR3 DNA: TGTGCCAGCAGTGAGGCGATAGGTTTGACCCAGTACTTC

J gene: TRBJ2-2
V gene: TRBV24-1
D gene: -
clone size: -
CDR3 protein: CATSDPRDQNTGELFF
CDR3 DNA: TGTGCCACCAGTGATCCCCGGGACCAGAACACCGGGGAGCTGTTTTTT

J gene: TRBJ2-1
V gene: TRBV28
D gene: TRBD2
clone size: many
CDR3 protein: CASISSGGPYNEQFF
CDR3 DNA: TGTGCCAGCATCTCTAGCGGGGGGCCCTACAATGAGCAGTTCTTC

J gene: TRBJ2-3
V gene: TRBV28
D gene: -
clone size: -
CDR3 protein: CASSLAHRPDTQYF
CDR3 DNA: TGTGCCAGCAGTTTGGCTCATCGCCCAGATACGCAGTATTTT

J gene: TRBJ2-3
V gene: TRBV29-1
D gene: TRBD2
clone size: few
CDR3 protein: CSVQPAPVGSGITDTQYF
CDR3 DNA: TGCAGCGTACAGCCAGCCCCCGTCGGTAGCGGGATTACAGATACGCAGTATTTT

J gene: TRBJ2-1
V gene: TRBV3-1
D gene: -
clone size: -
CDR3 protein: CASSQSVGVVYEQFF
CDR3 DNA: TGTGCCAGCAGCCAAAGCGTCGGTGTTGTCTATGAGCAGTTCTTC

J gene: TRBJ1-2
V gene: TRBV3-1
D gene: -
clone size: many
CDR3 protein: CASSQSDTANYGYTF
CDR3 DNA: TGTGCCAGCAGCCAGTCGGACACAGCTAACTATGGCTACACCTTC

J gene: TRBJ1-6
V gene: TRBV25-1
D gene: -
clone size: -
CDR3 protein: CASSEKGVSSPLHF
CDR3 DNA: TGTGCCAGCAGTGAAAAGGGGGTGAGTTCACCCCTCCACTTT

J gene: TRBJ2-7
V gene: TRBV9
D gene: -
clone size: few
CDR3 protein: CASSTTGFSYEQYF
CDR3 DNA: TGTGCCAGCAGCACCACAGGGTTTTCCTACGAGCAGTACTTC

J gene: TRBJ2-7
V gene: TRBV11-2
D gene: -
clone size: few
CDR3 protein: CASSLGGASSILRGHGYEQYF
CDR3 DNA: TGTGCCAGCAGCTTAGGGGGGGCTAGTTCAATATTACGTGGGCACGGTTACGAGCAGTACTTC

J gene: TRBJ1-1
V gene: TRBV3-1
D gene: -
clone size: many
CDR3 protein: CASSQVGGSEAFF
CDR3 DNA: TGTGCCAGCAGCCAAGTAGGAGGGTCCGAAGCTTTCTTT

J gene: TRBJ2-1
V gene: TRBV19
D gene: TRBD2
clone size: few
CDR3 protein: CASSMGLNNEQFF
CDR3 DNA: TGTGCCAGTAGTATGGGACTAAACAATGAGCAGTTCTTC

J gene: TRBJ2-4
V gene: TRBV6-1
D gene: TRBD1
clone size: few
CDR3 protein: CASSEPGQGLAKNIQYF
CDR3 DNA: TGTGCCAGCAGTGAGCCGGGACAGGGGTTAGCCAAAAACATTCAGTACTTC

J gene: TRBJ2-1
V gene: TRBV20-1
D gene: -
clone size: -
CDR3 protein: CSAVNEQFF
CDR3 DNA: TGCAGTGCTGTCAATGAGCAGTTCTTC

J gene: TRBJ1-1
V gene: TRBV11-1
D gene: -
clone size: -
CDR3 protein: CASTTGAGAFF
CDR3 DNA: TGTGCCAGCACGACGGGGGCTGGGGCTTTCTTT

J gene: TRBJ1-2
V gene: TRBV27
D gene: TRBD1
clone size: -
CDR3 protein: CAGSLGTGGAYGYTF
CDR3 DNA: TGTGCCGGCAGTTTAGGGACAGGGGGCGCCTATGGCTACACCTTC

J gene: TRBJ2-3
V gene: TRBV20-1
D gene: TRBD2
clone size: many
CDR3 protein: CSVSVRSGSTDTQYF
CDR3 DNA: TGCAGTGTTTCAGTCAGGAGCGGGAGTACAGATACGCAGTATTTT

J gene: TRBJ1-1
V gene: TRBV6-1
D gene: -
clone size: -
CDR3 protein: CASSEAPGVRRAFF
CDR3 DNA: TGTGCCAGCAGTGAAGCTCCCGGGGTGAGAAGGGCTTTCTTT

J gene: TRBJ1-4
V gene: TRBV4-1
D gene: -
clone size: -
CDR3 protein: CASSRGTEKLFF
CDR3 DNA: TGCGCCAGCAGCCGAGGGACTGAAAAACTGTTTTTT

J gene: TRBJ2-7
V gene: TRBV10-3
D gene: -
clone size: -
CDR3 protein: CARGDVLSYEQYF
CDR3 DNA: TGTGCCAGGGGGGACGTCCTCTCCTACGAGCAGTACTTC

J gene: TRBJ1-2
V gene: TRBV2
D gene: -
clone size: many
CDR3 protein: CASSERQGYGYTF
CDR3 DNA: TGTGCCAGCAGTGAACGGCAGGGCTATGGCTACACCTTC

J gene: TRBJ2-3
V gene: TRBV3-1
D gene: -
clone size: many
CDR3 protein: CASKLSSADTQYF
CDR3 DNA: TGTGCCAGCAAATTAAGTTCCGCAGATACGCAGTATTTT

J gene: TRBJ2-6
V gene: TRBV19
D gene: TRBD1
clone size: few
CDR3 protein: CASSTGQGRSSGANVLTF
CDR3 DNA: TGTGCCAGTAGTACCGGACAGGGGCGTTCCTCTGGGGCCAACGTCCTGACTTTC

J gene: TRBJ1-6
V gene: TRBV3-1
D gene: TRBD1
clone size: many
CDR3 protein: CASSDRGGGSPLHF
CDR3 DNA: TGTGCCAGCAGCGACAGGGGCGGGGGTTCACCCCTCCACTTT

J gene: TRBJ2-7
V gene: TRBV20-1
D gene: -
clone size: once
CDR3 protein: CSTPDRGRTSDNYEQYF
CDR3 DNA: TGCAGTACACCAGACAGGGGGCGGACTAGCGACAACTACGAGCAGTACTTC

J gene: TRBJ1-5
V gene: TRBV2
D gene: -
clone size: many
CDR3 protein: CASSVSRNQPQHF
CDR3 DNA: TGTGCCAGCAGTGTTTCCCGCAATCAGCCCCAGCATTTT

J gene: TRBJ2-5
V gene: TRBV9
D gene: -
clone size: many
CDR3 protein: CASSVGSSPETQYF
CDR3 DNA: TGTGCCAGCAGCGTAGGTTCTAGCCCAGAGACCCAGTACTTC

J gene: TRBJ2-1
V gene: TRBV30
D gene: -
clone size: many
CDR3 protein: CAWTKTGTGNEQFF
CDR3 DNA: TGTGCCTGGACAAAAACCGGGACTGGCAATGAGCAGTTCTTC

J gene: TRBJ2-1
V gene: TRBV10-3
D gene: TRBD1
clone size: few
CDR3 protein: CAISETRTGGSYNEQFF
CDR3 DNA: TGTGCCATCAGTGAGACCAGGACAGGGGGTTCGTACAATGAGCAGTTCTTC

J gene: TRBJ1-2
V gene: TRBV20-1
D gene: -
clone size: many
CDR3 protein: CSARPVTYGYTF
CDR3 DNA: TGCAGTGCTAGACCCGTGACCTATGGCTACACCTTC

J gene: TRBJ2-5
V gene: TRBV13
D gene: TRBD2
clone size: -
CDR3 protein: CASSLLELAGDETQYF
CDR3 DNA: TGTGCCAGCAGCTTACTGGAACTAGCGGGAGATGAGACCCAGTACTTC

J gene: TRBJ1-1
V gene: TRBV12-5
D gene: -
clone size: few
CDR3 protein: CASGLGGGPLNTEAFF
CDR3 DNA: TGTGCTAGTGGTTTGGGGGGGGGGCCACTGAACACTGAAGCTTTCTTT

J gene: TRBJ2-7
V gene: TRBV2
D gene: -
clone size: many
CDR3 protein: CASSPRTDPYEQYF
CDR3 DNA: TGTGCCAGCAGTCCCCGGACAGATCCTTACGAGCAGTACTTC

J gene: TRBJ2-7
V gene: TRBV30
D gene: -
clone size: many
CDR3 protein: CAWSGTAKNYEQYF
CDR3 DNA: TGTGCCTGGAGTGGGACAGCGAAAAACTACGAGCAGTACTTC

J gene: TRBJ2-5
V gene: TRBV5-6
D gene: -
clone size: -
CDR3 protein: CASKGGQGLEETQYF
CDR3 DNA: TGTGCCAGCAAAGGGGGACAGGGACTAGAAGAGACCCAGTACTTC

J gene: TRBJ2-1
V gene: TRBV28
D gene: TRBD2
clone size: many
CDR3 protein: CASTDSGSLSYNEQFF
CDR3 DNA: TGTGCCAGCACGGATAGCGGGAGTCTCTCCTACAATGAGCAGTTCTTC

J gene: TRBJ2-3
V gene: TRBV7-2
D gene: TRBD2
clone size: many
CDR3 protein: CASSQPGLATDTQYF
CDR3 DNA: TGTGCCAGCAGCCAACCGGGACTAGCTACAGATACGCAGTATTTT

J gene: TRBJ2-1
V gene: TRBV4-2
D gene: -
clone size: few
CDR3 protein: CASSSGGEYNEQFF
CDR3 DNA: TGTGCCAGCAGCTCAGGGGGGGAGTACAATGAGCAGTTCTTC

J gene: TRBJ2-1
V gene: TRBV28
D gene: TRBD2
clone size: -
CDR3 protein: CASLSAGGHHFF
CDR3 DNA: TGTGCCAGCCTCTCCGCGGGAGGCCATCATTTCTTC

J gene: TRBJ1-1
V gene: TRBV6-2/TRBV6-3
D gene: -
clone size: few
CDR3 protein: CASRLQEINTEAFF
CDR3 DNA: TGTGCCAGCAGATTACAAGAAATTAACACTGAAGCTTTCTTT

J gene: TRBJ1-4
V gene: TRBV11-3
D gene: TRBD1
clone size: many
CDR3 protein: CASSAGQGEEKLFF
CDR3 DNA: TGTGCCAGCAGCGCGGGACAGGGGGAAGAAAAACTGTTTTTT

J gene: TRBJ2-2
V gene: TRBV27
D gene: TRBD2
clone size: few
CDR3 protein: CASSPGLAYGELFF
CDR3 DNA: TGTGCCAGCAGTCCGGGACTAGCGTATGGGGAGCTGTTTTTT

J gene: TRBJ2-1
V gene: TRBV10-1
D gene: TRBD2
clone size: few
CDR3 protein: CASRLAGGPNNEQFF
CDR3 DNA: TGCGCCAGCAGACTAGCGGGAGGACCGAACAATGAGCAGTTCTTC

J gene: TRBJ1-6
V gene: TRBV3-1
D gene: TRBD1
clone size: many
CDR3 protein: CASSGGQGASPLHF
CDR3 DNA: TGTGCCAGCAGTGGGGGACAGGGGGCCTCACCCCTCCACTTT

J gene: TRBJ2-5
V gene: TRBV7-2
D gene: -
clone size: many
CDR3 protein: CAGSPRRQVVKETQYF
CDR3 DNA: TGTGCCGGCAGCCCCAGACGGCAGGTTGTGAAAGAGACCCAGTACTTC

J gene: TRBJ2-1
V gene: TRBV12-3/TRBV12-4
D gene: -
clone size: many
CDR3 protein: CASMLTGKLYNEQFF
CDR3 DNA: TGTGCCAGCATGCTAACAGGGAAGCTGTACAATGAGCAGTTCTTC

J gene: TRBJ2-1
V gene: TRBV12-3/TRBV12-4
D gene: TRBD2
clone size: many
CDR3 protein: CASTGLAAYNEQFF
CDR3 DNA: TGTGCCAGCACAGGACTAGCGGCCTACAATGAGCAGTTCTTC

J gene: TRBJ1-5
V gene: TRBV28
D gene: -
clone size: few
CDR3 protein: CASSWTVPYSNQPQHF
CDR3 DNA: TGTGCCAGCAGTTGGACAGTACCTTATAGCAATCAGCCCCAGCATTTT

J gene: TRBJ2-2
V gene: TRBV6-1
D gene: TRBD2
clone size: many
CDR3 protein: CASGIPDLGLAGDGELFF
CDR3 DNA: TGTGCCAGCGGGATACCCGATTTGGGACTAGCGGGAGACGGGGAGCTGTTTTTT

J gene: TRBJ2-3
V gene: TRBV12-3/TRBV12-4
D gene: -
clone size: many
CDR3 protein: CASSSSRSTDTQYF
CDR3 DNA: TGTGCCAGCAGTTCGTCCAGGTCCACAGATACGCAGTATTTT

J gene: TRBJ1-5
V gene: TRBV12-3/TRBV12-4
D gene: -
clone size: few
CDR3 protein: CASRGGVLQPQHF
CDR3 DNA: TGTGCCAGCAGGGGGGGGGTTTTGCAGCCCCAGCATTTT

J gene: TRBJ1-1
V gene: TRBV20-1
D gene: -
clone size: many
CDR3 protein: CSASAGIGAFF
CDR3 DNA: TGCAGTGCTAGCGCAGGTATAGGGGCTTTCTTT

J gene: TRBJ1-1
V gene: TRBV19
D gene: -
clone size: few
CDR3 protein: CASSILPRTEAFF
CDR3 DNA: TGTGCCAGTAGTATTCTCCCGAGGACTGAAGCTTTCTTT

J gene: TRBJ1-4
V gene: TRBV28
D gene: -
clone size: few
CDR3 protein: CASSPGRGGENEKLFF
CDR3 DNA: TGTGCCAGCAGTCCGGGGAGGGGGGGGGAAAATGAAAAACTGTTTTTT